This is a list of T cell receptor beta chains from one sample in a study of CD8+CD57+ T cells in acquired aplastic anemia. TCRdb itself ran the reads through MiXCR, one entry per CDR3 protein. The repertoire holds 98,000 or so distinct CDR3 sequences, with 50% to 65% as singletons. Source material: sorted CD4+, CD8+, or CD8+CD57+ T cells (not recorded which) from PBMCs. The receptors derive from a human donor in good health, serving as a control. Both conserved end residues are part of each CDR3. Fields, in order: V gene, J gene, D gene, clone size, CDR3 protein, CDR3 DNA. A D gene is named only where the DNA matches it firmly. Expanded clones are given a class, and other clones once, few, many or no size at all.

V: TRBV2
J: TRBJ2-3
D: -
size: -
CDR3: CASSFSARDSQYF
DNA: TGTGCCAGCAGTTTCTCTGCCCGGGACTCGCAGTATTTT

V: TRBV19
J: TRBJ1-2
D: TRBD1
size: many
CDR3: CASSPGQGYGYTF
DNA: TGTGCCAGTAGTCCAGGACAGGGTTATGGCTACACCTTC

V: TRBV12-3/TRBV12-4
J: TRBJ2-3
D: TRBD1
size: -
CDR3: CASRDRAADTQYF
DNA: TGTGCCAGCAGGGACAGGGCTGCAGATACGCAGTATTTT

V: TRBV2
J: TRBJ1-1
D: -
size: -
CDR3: CASSERRSDYTEAFF
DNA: TGTGCCAGCAGTGAAAGACGGTCAGACTACACTGAAGCTTTCTTT

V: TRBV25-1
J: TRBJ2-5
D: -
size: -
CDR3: CASSDSLGGLGQETQYF
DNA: TGTGCCAGCAGTGACAGTCTGGGTGGGCTGGGCCAAGAGACCCAGTACTTC

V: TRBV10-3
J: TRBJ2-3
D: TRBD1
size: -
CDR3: CATTGTVGGTDTQYF
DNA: TGTGCCACCACCGGGACAGTCGGGGGCACAGATACGCAGTATTTT

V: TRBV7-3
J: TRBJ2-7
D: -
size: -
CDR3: CASSGVSSYEQYF
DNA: TGTGCCAGCAGCGGGGTGAGCTCCTACGAGCAGTACTTC

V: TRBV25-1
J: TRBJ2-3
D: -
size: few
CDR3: CASSERRGGREADTQYF
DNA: TGTGCCAGCAGTGAACGCCGAGGGGGTAGGGAAGCGGATACGCAGTATTTT

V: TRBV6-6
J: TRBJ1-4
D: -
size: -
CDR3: CAISFGIRDPNEKLFF
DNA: TGTGCCATCTCATTTGGAATTAGGGATCCTAATGAAAAACTGTTTTTT

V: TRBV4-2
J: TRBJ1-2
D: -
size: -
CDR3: CASSQGEIAGGGYTF
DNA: TGTGCCAGCAGCCAAGGAGAAATAGCGGGGGGTGGCTACACCTTC

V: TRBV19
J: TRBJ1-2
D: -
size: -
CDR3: CASSIKGSGYGYTF
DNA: TGTGCCAGTAGTATTAAAGGGTCAGGCTATGGCTACACCTTC

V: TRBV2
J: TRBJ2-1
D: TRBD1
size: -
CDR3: CASSIQGAHSEQFF
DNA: TGTGCCAGCAGTATACAGGGGGCGCATAGTGAGCAGTTCTTC

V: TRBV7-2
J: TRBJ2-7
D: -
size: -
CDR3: CASSLVNYEQYF
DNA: TGTGCCAGCAGCTTAGTCAATTACGAGCAGTACTTC

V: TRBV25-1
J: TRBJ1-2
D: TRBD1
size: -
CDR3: CASTPFGQANYGYTF
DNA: TGTGCCAGCACTCCCTTCGGACAGGCTAACTATGGCTACACCTTC

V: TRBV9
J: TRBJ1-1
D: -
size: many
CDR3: CASSKPTESTEAFF
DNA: TGTGCCAGCAGCAAACCGACAGAGAGCACTGAAGCTTTCTTT

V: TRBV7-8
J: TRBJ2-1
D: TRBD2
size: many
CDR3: CASSRPSGVSYNEQFF
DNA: TGTGCCAGCAGCCGTCCTAGCGGGGTTTCCTACAATGAGCAGTTCTTC

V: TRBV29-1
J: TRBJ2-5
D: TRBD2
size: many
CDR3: CSAVGGYQETQYF
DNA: TGCAGCGCAGTGGGGGGGTACCAAGAGACCCAGTACTTC

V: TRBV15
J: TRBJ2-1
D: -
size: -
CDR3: CATSRIRDEQFF
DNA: TGTGCCACCAGCAGAATACGTGACGAGCAGTTCTTC

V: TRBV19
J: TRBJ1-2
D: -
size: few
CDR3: CASRPGEYGCTF
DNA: TGTGCCAGTAGGCCAGGGGAGTATGGCTGCACCTTC

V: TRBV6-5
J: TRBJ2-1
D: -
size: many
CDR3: CASSLRGLDNEQFF
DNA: TGTGCCAGCAGTTTACGGGGCCTAGACAATGAGCAGTTCTTC

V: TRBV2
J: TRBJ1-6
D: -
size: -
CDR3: CASSLGQKDSPLHF
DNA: TGTGCCAGCAGTTTGGGACAAAAGGATTCACCCCTCCACTTT

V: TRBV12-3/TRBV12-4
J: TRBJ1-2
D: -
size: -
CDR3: CASSLQLNYGYTF
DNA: TGTGCCAGCAGTTTACAGCTAAACTATGGCTACACCTTC

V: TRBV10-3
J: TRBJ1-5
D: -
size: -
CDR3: CASSIEQRINSNQPQHF
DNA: TGTGCCAGCAGCATAGAACAGAGGATCAATAGCAATCAGCCCCAGCATTTT

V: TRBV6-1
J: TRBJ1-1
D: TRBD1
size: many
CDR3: CASSQDRVWETEAFF
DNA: TGTGCCAGCAGTCAGGACAGGGTCTGGGAAACTGAAGCTTTCTTT

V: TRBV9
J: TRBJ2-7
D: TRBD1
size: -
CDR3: CASSVGTGYPYEQYF
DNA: TGTGCCAGCAGCGTAGGGACAGGCTACCCCTACGAGCAGTACTTC

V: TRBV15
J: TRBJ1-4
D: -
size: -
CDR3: CATSRRANEKLFF
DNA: TGTGCCACCAGCAGGCGGGCTAATGAAAAACTGTTTTTT

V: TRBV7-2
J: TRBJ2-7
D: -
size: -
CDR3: CASSLGPDSYEQYF
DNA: TGTGCCAGCAGCTTAGGCCCGGACAGCTACGAGCAGTACTTC

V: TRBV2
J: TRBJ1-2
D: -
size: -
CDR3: CASRTDTLEGYTF
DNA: TGTGCCAGCAGAACTGACACCCTTGAAGGCTACACCTTC

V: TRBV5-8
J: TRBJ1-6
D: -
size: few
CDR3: CASSLYRDSPLHF
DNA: TGTGCCAGCAGCCTCTACAGGGATTCACCCCTCCACTTT

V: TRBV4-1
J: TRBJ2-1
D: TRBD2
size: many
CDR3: CASSRLAGHNEQFF
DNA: TGCGCCAGCTCCAGACTAGCGGGACACAATGAGCAGTTCTTC

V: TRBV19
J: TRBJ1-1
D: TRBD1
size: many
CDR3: CASSSGQGATEAFF
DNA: TGTGCCAGTAGTTCGGGACAGGGGGCGACTGAAGCTTTCTTT

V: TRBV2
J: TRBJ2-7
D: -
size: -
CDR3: CASTRRFYEQYF
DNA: TGTGCCAGCACTCGCAGGTTCTACGAGCAGTACTTC

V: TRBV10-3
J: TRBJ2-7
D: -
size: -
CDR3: CAISHNDEQYF
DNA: TGTGCCATCAGCCACAACGACGAGCAGTACTTC

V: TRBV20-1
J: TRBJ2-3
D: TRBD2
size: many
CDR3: CSARGSSGGVVDTQYF
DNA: TGCAGTGCTAGAGGCTCTAGCGGGGGGGTGGTAGATACGCAGTATTTT

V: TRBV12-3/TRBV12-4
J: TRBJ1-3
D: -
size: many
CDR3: CASSLTTGAGNTIYF
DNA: TGTGCCAGCAGTTTAACGACAGGCGCTGGAAACACCATATATTTT

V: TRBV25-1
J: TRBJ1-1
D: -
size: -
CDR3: CARPFIQEAPTEAFF
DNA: TGTGCCAGGCCGTTTATCCAGGAGGCACCCACTGAAGCTTTCTTT

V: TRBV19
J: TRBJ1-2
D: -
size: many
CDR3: CASNKGDGYTF
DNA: TGTGCCAGTAACAAGGGGGATGGCTACACCTTC

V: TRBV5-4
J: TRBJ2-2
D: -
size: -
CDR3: CASSLIRALDYTGELFF
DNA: TGTGCCAGCAGCTTAATCCGGGCCTTGGACTACACCGGGGAGCTGTTTTTT

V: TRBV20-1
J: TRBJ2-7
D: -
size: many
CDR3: CSADDRTSYEQYF
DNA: TGCAGTGCTGACGACAGGACCTCCTACGAGCAGTACTTC

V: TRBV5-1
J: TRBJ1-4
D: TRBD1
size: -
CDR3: CASKGQGTEKLFF
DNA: TGCGCCAGTAAGGGACAGGGGACGGAAAAACTGTTTTTT

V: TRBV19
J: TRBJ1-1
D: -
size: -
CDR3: CASSIFAMDTEAFF
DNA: TGCGCCAGTAGTATTTTCGCAATGGACACTGAAGCCTTCTTT

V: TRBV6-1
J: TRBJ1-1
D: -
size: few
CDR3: CASSENEGNTEAFF
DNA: TGTGCCAGCAGTGAAAATGAGGGGAACACTGAAGCTTTCTTT

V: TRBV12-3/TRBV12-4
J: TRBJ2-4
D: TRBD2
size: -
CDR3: CASSSLGEGAKNIQYF
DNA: TGTGCCAGCAGTTCTCTAGGGGAGGGTGCCAAAAACATTCAGTACTTC

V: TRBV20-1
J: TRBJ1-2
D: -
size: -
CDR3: CSARAYGYTF
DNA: TGCAGTGCTAGAGCCTATGGCTACACCTTC

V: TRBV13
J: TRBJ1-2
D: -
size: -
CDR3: CASSSGVMDGYTF
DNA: TGTGCCAGCAGTTCGGGGGTAATGGATGGCTACACCTTC

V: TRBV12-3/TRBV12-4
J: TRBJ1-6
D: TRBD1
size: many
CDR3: CASSMGQGGRTLHF
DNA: TGTGCCAGCAGCATGGGACAGGGCGGAAGGACCCTCCACTTT

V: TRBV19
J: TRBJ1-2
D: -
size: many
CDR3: CASSILGTGGGYTF
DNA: TGTGCCAGTAGTATCCTCGGAACCGGCGGAGGCTACACCTTC

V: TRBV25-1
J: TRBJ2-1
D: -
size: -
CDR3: CASLASNEQFF
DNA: TGTGCCAGCCTTGCTTCCAATGAGCAGTTCTTC

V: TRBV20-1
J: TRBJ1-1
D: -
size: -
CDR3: CSATRQNTEAFF
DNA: TGCAGTGCGACAAGACAGAACACTGAAGCTTTCTTT

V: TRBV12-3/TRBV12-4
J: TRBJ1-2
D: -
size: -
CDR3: CAGGSANYGYTF
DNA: TGTGCCGGGGGGAGCGCTAACTATGGCTACACCTTC

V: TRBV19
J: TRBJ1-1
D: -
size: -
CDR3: CASTPYTLGTEAFF
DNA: TGTGCCAGTACACCCTATACGTTGGGGACTGAAGCTTTCTTT

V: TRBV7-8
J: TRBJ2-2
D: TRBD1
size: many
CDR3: CASSPLGQENTGELFF
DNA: TGTGCCAGCAGCCCCTTGGGACAGGAGAACACCGGGGAGCTGTTTTTT

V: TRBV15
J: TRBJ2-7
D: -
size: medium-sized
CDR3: CATRSREHYEQYF
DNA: TGTGCCACTAGAAGCAGGGAGCACTACGAGCAGTACTTC